Listed below are T cell receptor beta chains from one sample, sequenced in a study of OX40 agonist ivuxolimab in advanced cancers. This table comes from immunoSEQ multiplex PCR, and its TCRdb copy is limited to in-frame clones, with some not included. The repertoire holds tens of thousands of clones, with 80% to 90% as singletons. Sequences were derived from CD4+ or CD8+ T cells sorted from blood, sampled in a trial of the OX40 agonist ivuxolimab. These receptors all come from an adult with an advanced solid tumor such as melanoma, head and neck, liver or kidney cancer. The CDR3 runs from the conserved cysteine through the conserved F or W. A D gene is named only where the DNA matches it firmly. Clone size, where shown, is once, few, many, or a class for clones that have expanded.

D gene	clone size	V gene	J gene	CDR3 protein	CDR3 DNA
NA	once	TRBV7-9	TRBJ2-5	CASSLAGPRETQYF	TGTGCCAGCAGCTTAGCGGGACCAAGGGAGACCCAGTACTTC
NA	NA	TRBV4-1	TRBJ1-2	CASSQDSRVDGYTF	TGCGCCAGCAGCCAAGACAGCCGGGTCGATGGCTACACCTTC
NA	NA	TRBV7-2	TRBJ2-3	CASSSPSGSTDTQYF	TGTGCCAGCTCGTCCCCAAGCGGGAGCACAGATACGCAGTATTTT
TRBD2	NA	TRBV10-3	TRBJ2-7	CAITLTSGGLPYEQYF	TGTGCCATCACTTTGACTAGCGGGGGGTTACCCTACGAGCAGTACTTC
NA	NA	TRBV4-3	TRBJ1-2	CASSQDLDGNYGYTF	TGCGCCAGCAGCCAAGATCTGGACGGGAACTATGGCTACACCTTC
NA	NA	TRBV2	TRBJ1-4	CASTSRYRAPNEKLFF	TGTGCCAGCACTTCTCGATACAGGGCCCCTAATGAAAAACTGTTTTTT
TRBD1	NA	TRBV9	TRBJ1-4	CASSVVGDSNEKLFF	TGTGCCAGCAGCGTAGTTGGGGACAGTAATGAAAAACTGTTTTTT
NA	NA	TRBV7-9	TRBJ2-1	CASSPGWLF	TGTGCCAGCAGTCCGGGGTGGCTCTTC
TRBD1	few	TRBV4-3	TRBJ1-1	CASSQDRGTGLNTEAFF	TGCGCCAGCAGCCAAGATCGAGGGACAGGTTTAAACACTGAAGCTTTCTTT
NA	NA	TRBV4-1	TRBJ2-7	CASSQAPGRSTYEQYF	TGCGCCAGCAGCCAAGCTCCTGGCAGGTCTACCTACGAGCAGTACTTC
NA	NA	TRBV27	TRBJ1-3	CASSSPGSGNTIYF	TGTGCCAGCAGTTCCCCGGGGAGCGGAAACACCATATATTTT
NA	NA	TRBV30	TRBJ2-1	CAWSVGGYNEQFF	TGTGCCTGGAGTGTAGGGGGTTACAATGAGCAGTTCTTC
TRBD1	NA	TRBV19	TRBJ1-5	CAGGTVQPQHF	TGTGCCGGTGGGACAGTTCAGCCCCAGCATTTT
TRBD1	NA	TRBV9	TRBJ1-2	CASSGRVERQGGYGYTF	TGTGCCAGCAGCGGCCGAGTGGAAAGACAGGGGGGATATGGCTACACCTTC
NA	NA	TRBV5-1	TRBJ2-7	CASSWGAGGYEQYF	TGCGCCAGCAGCTGGGGGGCGGGTGGCTACGAGCAGTACTTC